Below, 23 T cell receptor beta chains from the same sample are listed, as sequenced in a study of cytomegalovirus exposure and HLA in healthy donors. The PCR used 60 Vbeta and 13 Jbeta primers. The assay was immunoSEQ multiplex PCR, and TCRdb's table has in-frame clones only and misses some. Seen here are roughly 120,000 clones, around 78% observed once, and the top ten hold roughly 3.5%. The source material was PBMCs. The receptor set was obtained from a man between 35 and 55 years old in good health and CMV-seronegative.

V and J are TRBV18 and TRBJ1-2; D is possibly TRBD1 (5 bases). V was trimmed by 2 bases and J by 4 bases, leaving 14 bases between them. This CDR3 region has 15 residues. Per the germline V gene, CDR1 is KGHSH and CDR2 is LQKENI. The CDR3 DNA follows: TGTGCCAGCTCACCAAACGTAGGGGAAGGCTATGGCTACACCTTC. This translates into CASSPNVGEGYGYTF.

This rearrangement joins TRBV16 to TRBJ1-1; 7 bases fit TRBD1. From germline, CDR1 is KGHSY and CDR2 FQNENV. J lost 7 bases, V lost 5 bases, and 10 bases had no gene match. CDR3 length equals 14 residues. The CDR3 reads CASSVNPGTVEAFF. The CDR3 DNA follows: TGTGCCAGCAGCGTTAACCCCGGGACAGTTGAAGCTTTCTTT.

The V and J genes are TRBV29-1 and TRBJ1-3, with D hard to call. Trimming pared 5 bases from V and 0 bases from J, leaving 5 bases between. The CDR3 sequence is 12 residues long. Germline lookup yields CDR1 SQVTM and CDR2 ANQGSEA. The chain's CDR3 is CSVTVSGNTIYF. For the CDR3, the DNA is TGCAGCGTTACAGTCTCTGGAAACACCATATATTTT. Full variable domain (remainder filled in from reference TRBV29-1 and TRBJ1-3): SAVISQKPSRDICQRGTSLTIQCQVDSQVTMMFWYRQQPGQSLTLIATANQGSEATYESGFVIDKFPISRPNLTFSTLTVSNMSPEDSSIYLCSVTVSGNTIYFGEGSWLTVV.

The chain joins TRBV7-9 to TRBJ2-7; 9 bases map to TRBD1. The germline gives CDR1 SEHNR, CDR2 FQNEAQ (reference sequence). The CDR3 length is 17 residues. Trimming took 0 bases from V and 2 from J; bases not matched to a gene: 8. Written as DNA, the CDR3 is TGTGCCAGCAGCTTAGCGGGGACAGGGAGAGGGACCTACGAGCAGTACTTC. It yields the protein CASSLAGTGRGTYEQYF. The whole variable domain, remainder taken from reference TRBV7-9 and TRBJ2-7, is DTGVSQNPRHKITKRGQNVTFRCDPISEHNRLYWYRQTLGQGPEFLTYFQNEAQLEKSRLLSDRFSAERPKGSFSTLEIQRTEQGDSAMYLCASSLAGTGRGTYEQYFGPGTRLTVT.

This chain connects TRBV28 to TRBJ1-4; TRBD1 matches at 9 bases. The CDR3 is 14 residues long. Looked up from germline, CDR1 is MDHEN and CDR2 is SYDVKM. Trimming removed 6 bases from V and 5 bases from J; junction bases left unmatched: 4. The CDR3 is CASSQTGGNEKLFF. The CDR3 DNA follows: TGTGCCAGCAGCCAGACAGGGGGAAATGAAAAACTGTTTTTT. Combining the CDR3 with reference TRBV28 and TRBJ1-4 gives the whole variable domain DVKVTQSSRYLVKRTGEKVFLECVQDMDHENMFWYRQDPGLGLRLIYFSYDVKMKEKGDIPEGYSVSREKKERFSLILESASTNQTSMYLCASSQTGGNEKLFFGSGTQLSVL.

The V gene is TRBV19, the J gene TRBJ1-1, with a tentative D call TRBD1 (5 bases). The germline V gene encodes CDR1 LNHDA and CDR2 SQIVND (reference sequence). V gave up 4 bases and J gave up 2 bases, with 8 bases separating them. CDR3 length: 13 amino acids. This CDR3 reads CASSKGINTEAFF. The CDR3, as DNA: TGTGCCAGTAGTAAGGGGATAAACACTGAAGCTTTCTTT.

CDR3 sequence reads: CASSSLSTGGSSGANVLTF. As DNA, the CDR3 is TGCGCCAGCAGCTCGCTTTCAACAGGGGGCTCCTCTGGGGCCAACGTCCTGACTTTC. The chain links TRBV5-1 to TRBJ2-6, with 9 bases fitting TRBD1. The germline gives CDR1 SGHRS, CDR2 YFSETQ. V shed 3 bases, J shed 0 bases, and the junction held 10 bases outside the gene matches. The CDR3 spans 19 residues.

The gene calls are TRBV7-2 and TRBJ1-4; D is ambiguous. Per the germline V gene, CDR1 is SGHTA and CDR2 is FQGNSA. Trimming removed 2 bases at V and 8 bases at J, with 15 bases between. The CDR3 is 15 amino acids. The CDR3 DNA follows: TGTGCCAGCAGCTTAAGCAGGTCGGCTGGAGAAAAACTGTTTTTT. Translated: CASSLSRSAGEKLFF.

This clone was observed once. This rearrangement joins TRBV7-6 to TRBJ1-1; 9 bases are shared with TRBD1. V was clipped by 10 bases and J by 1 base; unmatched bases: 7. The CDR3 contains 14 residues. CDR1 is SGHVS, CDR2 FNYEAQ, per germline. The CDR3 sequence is CATLGQGWNTEAFF. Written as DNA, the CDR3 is TGTGCCACCTTGGGACAGGGATGGAACACTGAAGCTTTCTTT.

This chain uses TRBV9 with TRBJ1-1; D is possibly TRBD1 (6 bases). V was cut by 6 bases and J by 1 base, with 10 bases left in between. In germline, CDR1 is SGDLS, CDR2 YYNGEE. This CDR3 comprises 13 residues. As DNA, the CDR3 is TGTGCCAGCACCCGAGGGGGGAACACTGAAGCTTTCTTT. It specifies CASTRGGNTEAFF. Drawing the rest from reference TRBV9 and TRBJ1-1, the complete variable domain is DSGVTQTPKHLITATGQRVTLRCSPRSGDLSVYWYQQSLDQGLQFLIQYYNGEERAKGNILERFSAQQFPDLHSELNLSSLELGDSALYFCASTRGGNTEAFFGQGTRLTVV.

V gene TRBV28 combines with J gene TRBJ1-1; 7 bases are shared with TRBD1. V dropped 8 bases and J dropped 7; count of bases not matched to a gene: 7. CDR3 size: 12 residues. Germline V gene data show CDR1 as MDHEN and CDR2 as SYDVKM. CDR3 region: CASLRQGGEAFF. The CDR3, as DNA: TGTGCCAGCTTGAGACAGGGTGGTGAAGCTTTCTTT. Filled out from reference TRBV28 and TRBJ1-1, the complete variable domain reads DVKVTQSSRYLVKRTGEKVFLECVQDMDHENMFWYRQDPGLGLRLIYFSYDVKMKEKGDIPEGYSVSREKKERFSLILESASTNQTSMYLCASLRQGGEAFFGQGTRLTVV.

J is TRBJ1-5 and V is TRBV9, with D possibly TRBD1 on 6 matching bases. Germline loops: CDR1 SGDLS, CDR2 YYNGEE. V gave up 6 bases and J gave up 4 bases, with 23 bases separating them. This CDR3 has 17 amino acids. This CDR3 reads CASTLSTGRVGNQPQHF. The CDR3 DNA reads TGTGCCAGCACCCTTTCTACAGGGAGGGTTGGAAATCAGCCCCAGCATTTT.

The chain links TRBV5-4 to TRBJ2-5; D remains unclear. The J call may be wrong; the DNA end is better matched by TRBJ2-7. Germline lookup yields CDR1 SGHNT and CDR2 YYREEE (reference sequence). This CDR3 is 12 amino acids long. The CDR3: CASSSGFNEQYF. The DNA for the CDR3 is TGTGCCAGCAGCTCCGGGTTCAACGAGCAGTACTTC.

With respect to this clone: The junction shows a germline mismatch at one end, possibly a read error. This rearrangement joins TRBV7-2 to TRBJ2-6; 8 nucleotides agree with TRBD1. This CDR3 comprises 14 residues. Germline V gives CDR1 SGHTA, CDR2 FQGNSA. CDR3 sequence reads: CASSLETGANGLTF. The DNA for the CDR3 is TGTGCCAGCAGCTTAGAGACAGGGGCCAACGGCCTGACTTTC.

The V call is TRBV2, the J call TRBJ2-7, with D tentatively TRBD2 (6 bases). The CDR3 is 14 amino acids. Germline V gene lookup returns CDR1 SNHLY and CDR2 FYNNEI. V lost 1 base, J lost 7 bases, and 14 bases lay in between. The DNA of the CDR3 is TGTGCCAGCAGTGAAGTTGCCCCCCGGGGGGAGCAGTACTTC. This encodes CASSEVAPRGEQYF.

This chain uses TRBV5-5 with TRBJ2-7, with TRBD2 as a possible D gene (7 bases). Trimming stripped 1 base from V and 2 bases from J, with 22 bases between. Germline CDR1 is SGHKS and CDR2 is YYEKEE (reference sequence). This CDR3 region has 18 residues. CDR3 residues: CASSLIGGGGGVAYEQYF. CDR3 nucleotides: TGTGCCAGCAGCTTGATAGGGGGAGGGGGAGGGGTGGCCTACGAGCAGTACTTC.

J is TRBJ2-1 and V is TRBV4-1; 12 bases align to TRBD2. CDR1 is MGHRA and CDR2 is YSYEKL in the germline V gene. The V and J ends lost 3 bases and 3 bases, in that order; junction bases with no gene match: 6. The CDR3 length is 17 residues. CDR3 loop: CASSHTLAGGLYNEQFF. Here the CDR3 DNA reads TGCGCCAGCAGCCATACACTAGCGGGGGGACTCTACAATGAGCAGTTCTTC.

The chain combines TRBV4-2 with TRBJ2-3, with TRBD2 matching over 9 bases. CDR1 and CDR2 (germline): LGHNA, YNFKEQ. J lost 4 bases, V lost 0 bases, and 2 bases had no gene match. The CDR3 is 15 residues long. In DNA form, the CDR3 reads TGTGCCAGCAGCCAAGAGCGGGGGGGCCCAGATACGCAGTATTTT. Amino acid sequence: CASSQERGGPDTQYF.

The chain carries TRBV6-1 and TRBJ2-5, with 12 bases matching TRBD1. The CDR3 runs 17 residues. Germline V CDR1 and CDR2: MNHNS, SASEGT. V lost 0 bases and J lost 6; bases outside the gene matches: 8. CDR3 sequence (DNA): TGTGCCAGCAGTGAAGCCGGGACAGGGGGCGCATTACAGACCCAGTACTTC. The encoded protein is CASSEAGTGGALQTQYF.

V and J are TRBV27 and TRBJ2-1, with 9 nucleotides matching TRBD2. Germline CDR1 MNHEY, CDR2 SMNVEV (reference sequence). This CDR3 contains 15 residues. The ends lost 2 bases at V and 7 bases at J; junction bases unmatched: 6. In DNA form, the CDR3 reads TGTGCCAGCAGTTTAGACCCGGGACTAGCAAATGAGCAGTTCTTC. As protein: CASSLDPGLANEQFF.

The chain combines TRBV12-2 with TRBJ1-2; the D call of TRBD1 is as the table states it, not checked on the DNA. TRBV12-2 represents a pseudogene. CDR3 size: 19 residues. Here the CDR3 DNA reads TGTGCAAGTCGCTTAGCCCAAATCCTTGGGCGCTCCCAAAACTATGGCTACACCTTC. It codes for CASRLAQILGRSQNYGYTF.

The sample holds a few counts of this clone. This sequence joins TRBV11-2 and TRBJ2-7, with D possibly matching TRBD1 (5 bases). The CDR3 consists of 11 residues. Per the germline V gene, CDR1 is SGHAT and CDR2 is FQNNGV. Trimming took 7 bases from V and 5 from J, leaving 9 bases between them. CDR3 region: CASTRGNEQYF. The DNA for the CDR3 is TGTGCCAGCACTAGGGGAAACGAGCAGTACTTC.

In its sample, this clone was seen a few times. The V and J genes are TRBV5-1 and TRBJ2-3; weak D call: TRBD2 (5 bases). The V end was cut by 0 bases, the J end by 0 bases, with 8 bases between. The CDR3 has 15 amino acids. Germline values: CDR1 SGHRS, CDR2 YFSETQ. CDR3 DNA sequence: TGCGCCAGCAGCTTGGTCGGGGATAGCACAGATACGCAGTATTTT. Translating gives CASSLVGDSTDTQYF.